The 29 T cell receptor beta chains below come from one sample, sequenced in a study of blood T cell repertoires in COVID-19. Sequencing used immunoSEQ multiplex PCR; TCRdb keeps in-frame clones, though not all of them. This sample carries about 140,000 clones, around 82% of them seen once, and the ten largest clones take more than 7%. Input material: peripheral blood. These TCRs come from a human donor in a cohort sampled during active COVID-19.

This rearrangement joins TRBV29-1 to TRBJ1-3, with D unresolved. Germline V gene sequence: CDR1 SQVTM, CDR2 ANQGSEA. Trimming cost V 4 bases and J 4 bases, with 8 bases left between them. The CDR3 extends over 12 amino acids. CDR3 coding DNA: TGCAGCGTTGGAGCACTGGGAAACACCATATATTTT. It is translated as CSVGALGNTIYF.

This chain links TRBV5-1 with TRBJ1-4; TRBD1 might be the D (5 bases). This CDR3 is built from 13 residues. The germline CDR1 and CDR2 sequences are SGHRS and YFSETQ. With 3 bases removed from V and 8 bases from J, the gap between germline ends came to 11 bases. The CDR3 DNA reads TGCGCCAGCAGCTCCCAACCAGGGGAAAAACTGTTTTTT. Its translation is CASSSQPGEKLFF.

This chain uses TRBV9 with TRBJ2-7; 9 bases line up with TRBD1. The CDR3 sequence is 18 residues long. From germline, CDR1 is SGDLS and CDR2 YYNGEE. With V trimmed by 0 bases and J by 2 bases, 12 bases remained unmatched. CDR3 sequence (DNA): TGTGCCAGCAGCGTAGGAGGAGGGGGGGGACAGGGAACCTACGAGCAGTACTTC. Its translation: CASSVGGGGGQGTYEQYF.

This clone has a single count. The chain employs TRBV28 and TRBJ2-2; 9 nucleotides match TRBD1. J lost 6 bases, V lost 7 bases, and 12 bases had no gene match. The CDR3 runs 16 residues. Germline V lookup: CDR1 MDHEN, CDR2 SYDVKM. CDR3 DNA: TGTGCCAGCACTCTACGGGACAGGGTAGAGGCCGGGGAGCTGTTTTTT. Amino acid sequence: CASTLRDRVEAGELFF.

A few counts support this clone. V is TRBV19 and J is TRBJ1-4; TRBD1 matches at 7 bases. This CDR3 has 15 amino acids. Germline CDR1 reads LNHDA; CDR2 reads SQIVND (reference sequence). Trimming removed 3 bases from V and 2 bases from J; junction bases left unmatched: 3. The CDR3 nucleotides are TGTGCCAGTAGTATCACAGGGGTGACTAATGAAAAACTGTTTTTT. Translation gives CASSITGVTNEKLFF.

The chain recombines TRBV4-2 with TRBJ2-5; a weak D match, TRBD1 (6 bases). Trimming left V 4 bases short and J 0 bases short, with 9 bases between. The CDR3 totals 14 residues. Germline CDR1 and CDR2: LGHNA and YNFKEQ. CDR3 coding DNA: TGTGCCAGCAGCCGGACAGCCAACCAAGAGACCCAGTACTTC. Translation gives CASSRTANQETQYF.

The chain employs TRBV5-1 and TRBJ2-2, with 7 bases identical to TRBD1. CDR3 length: 16 amino acids. Germline V lookup: CDR1 SGHRS, CDR2 YFSETQ. The junction had 5 bases not matched to a gene; V was cut back by 2 bases and J by 1 base. The CDR3 sequence: CASSFGDRVNTGELFF. CDR3 sequence (DNA): TGCGCCAGCAGCTTTGGAGACAGGGTGAACACCGGGGAGCTGTTTTTT.

This sequence joins TRBV5-1 and TRBJ2-1, with 15 bases aligning to TRBD2. Trimming removed 7 bases from V and 9 bases from J; junction bases left unmatched: 8. Per germline, CDR1 SGHRS and CDR2 YFSETQ. This CDR3 region has 15 residues. CDR3 nucleotide sequence: TGCGCCAGCTGCCGGACTAGCGGGGGGGAGAGTGAGCAGTTCTTC. Translating gives CASCRTSGGESEQFF.

CDR3 DNA sequence: TGTGCCAGCAGCTTGAGAGCGGGGGGTGCCTCTCCGTTCTACAATGAGCAGTTCTTC. This translates into CASSLRAGGASPFYNEQFF. The rearrangement joins TRBV7-6 to TRBJ2-1; 9 bases match TRBD2. V lost 3 bases, J lost 3 bases, and 15 bases stayed unmatched. The CDR3 totals 19 residues. Germline V CDR1 and CDR2: SGHVS, FNYEAQ.

The gene calls are TRBV12-5 and TRBJ1-4; TRBD1 matches at 9 bases. J lost 8 bases, V lost 5 bases, and 6 bases had no gene match. This CDR3 has 14 residues. Germline V gives CDR1 LGHNT, CDR2 FRNRAP. The CDR3 nucleotides are TGTGCTAGTGGTCCAGGACAGGGGAGAGAAAAACTGTTTTTT. It is translated as CASGPGQGREKLFF.

The chain employs TRBV4-1 and TRBJ1-3; D remains unclear. V lost 4 bases and J lost 0, with 16 bases in between. CDR3 length equals 17 residues. From germline, CDR1 is MGHRA and CDR2 YSYEKL. CDR3 bases: TGCGCCAGCAGCCCCCCAGGAGGACTCGTCTCTGGAAACACCATATATTTT. Its protein product is CASSPPGGLVSGNTIYF.

The genes are TRBV5-1 and TRBJ2-1; the D gene is possibly TRBD2 (5 bases). The CDR3 is 15 amino acids. Germline V CDR1 and CDR2: SGHRS, YFSETQ. V lost 0 bases to trimming and J lost 5 bases, with 12 bases between them. CDR3 residues: CASSLEEGNDNEQFF. In DNA, the CDR3 is TGCGCCAGCAGCTTGGAAGAGGGAAATGACAATGAGCAGTTCTTC.

V usage is TRBV29-1 and J usage is TRBJ2-7; TRBD1 matches 8 bases. Germline V gene data show CDR1 as SQVTM and CDR2 as ANQGSEA. The junction had 13 bases not matched to a gene; V was cut back by 6 bases and J by 0 bases. The CDR3 runs 16 residues. Written as DNA, the CDR3 is TGCAGCGTCACTGGGACGGACAGGGTGAGCTCCTACGAGCAGTACTTC. It yields the protein CSVTGTDRVSSYEQYF.

This chain connects TRBV19 to TRBJ2-2; 10 nucleotides agree with TRBD1. CDR1 and CDR2 from the germline V gene are LNHDA and SQIVND (reference sequence). The V gene end was trimmed by 4 bases and the J gene end by 1 base; junction bases not matched to a gene: 12. The CDR3 contains 19 residues. CDR3 sequence: CASSTLGTGDVRNTGELFF. The CDR3, as DNA: TGTGCCAGTAGTACCCTGGGGACAGGGGACGTACGGAACACCGGGGAGCTGTTTTTT. The variable domain in full, with the rest retrieved from reference TRBV19 and TRBJ2-2, is DGGITQSPKYLFRKEGQNVTLSCEQNLNHDAMYWYRQDPGQGLRLIYYSQIVNDFQKGDIAEGYSVSREKKESFPLTVTSAQKNPTAFYLCASSTLGTGDVRNTGELFFGEGSRLTVL.

The chain has TRBV27 and TRBJ2-3; 10 bases align to TRBD1. Losses at the gene ends were 6 bases for V and 5 bases for J; bases not matched to a gene: 11. The CDR3 totals 16 residues. Per the germline V gene, CDR1 is MNHEY and CDR2 is SMNVEV (reference sequence). CDR3 nucleotide sequence: TGTGCCAGCAGAACGCGGGACAGGGGAGAGGGAGATACGCAGTATTTT. It encodes CASRTRDRGEGDTQYF.

The rearrangement uses TRBV9 and TRBJ1-3; D gene unclear. The V end lost 0 bases, the J end lost 2 bases, and 9 bases lay between the germline ends. The V gene's germline CDR1 is SGDLS and CDR2 YYNGEE. This CDR3 comprises 15 residues. The chain's CDR3 is CASSVGGLPGNTIYF. In DNA, the CDR3 is TGTGCCAGCAGCGTAGGCGGGCTCCCTGGAAACACCATATATTTT.

This chain connects TRBV5-1 to TRBJ1-1; D is unresolved. The germline V and J ends were trimmed by 1 base and 5 bases, with 9 bases remaining between them. The germline V gene has CDR1 SGHRS and CDR2 YFSETQ. The CDR3 is 13 residues long. The CDR3 sequence: CASSLRGRTEAFF. The CDR3 region has the DNA TGCGCCAGCAGCTTGCGGGGAAGGACTGAAGCTTTCTTT.

The V gene is TRBV2, the J gene TRBJ2-5, with 10 bases lining up with TRBD2. The germline V gene has CDR1 SNHLY and CDR2 FYNNEI. Germline trimming cut 5 bases from V and 1 base from J; bases unmatched to any gene: 4. The CDR3 sequence is 15 residues long. CDR3 bases: TGTGCCAGCAGTAGGACTAGCGGCTCCCAAGAGACCCAGTACTTC. It codes for CASSRTSGSQETQYF.

This clone was recorded once. The chain uses TRBV7-6 and TRBJ1-3; D is undetermined. The CDR3 loop spans 17 amino acids. Germline V gene sequence: CDR1 SGHVS, CDR2 FNYEAQ. V gave up 4 bases and J gave up 4 bases, with 20 bases separating them. CDR3 amino acids: CASSSLPWTVVGNTIYF. DNA for the CDR3: TGTGCCAGCAGCTCCCTTCCCTGGACTGTAGTAGGAAACACCATATATTTT. The complete variable domain, with remaining parts taken from reference TRBV7-6 and TRBJ1-3, reads GAGVSQSPRYKVTKRGQDVALRCDPISGHVSLYWYRQALGQGPEFLTYFNYEAQQDKSGLPNDRFSAERPEGSISTLTIQRTEQRDSAMYRCASSSLPWTVVGNTIYFGEGSWLTVV.

The chain joins TRBV7-2 to TRBJ2-7, with a tentative D call TRBD2 (6 bases). Trimming removed 3 bases from V and 3 bases from J, with 21 bases in between. The CDR3 runs to 17 residues. Germline CDR1 reads SGHTA; CDR2 reads FQGNSA. In DNA, the CDR3 is TGTGCCAGCAGCTTCAGAGTCAGCCGGGGGACCCTCTACGAGCAGTACTTC. It translates to CASSFRVSRGTLYEQYF.

The chain links TRBV4-1 to TRBJ2-7; D might be TRBD2 (5 bases). The germline V and J ends were trimmed by 1 base and 8 bases, with 21 bases remaining between them. This CDR3 spans 16 amino acids. Germline CDR1 MGHRA, CDR2 YSYEKL. CDR3 DNA: TGCGCCAGCAGCCAAGGAAATACGGGATCCCTACGAAAGCAGTACTTC. Translating gives CASSQGNTGSLRKQYF.

The chain carries TRBV3-1 (or the pseudogene TRBV3-2) and TRBJ1-4; TRBD1 matches at 7 bases. Germline loops: CDR1 LGHDT, CDR2 YNNKEL (reference sequence). Trimming at V came to 4 bases and at J to 7 bases, leaving 9 bases not matched to a gene. CDR3 length equals 15 residues. The CDR3 nucleotides read TGTGCCAGCAGCCCCTCCTACAGGGGTGGTGAAAAACTGTTTTTT. It yields the protein CASSPSYRGGEKLFF.

This sequence joins TRBV19 and TRBJ1-1; 10 nucleotides line up with TRBD1. Trimming removed 3 bases from V and 0 bases from J; junction bases left unmatched: 4. The CDR3 sequence is 16 residues long. Per germline, CDR1 LNHDA and CDR2 SQIVND (reference sequence). CDR3 coding DNA: TGTGCCAGTAGTATTGTGACAGGGGGCGTGAACACTGAAGCTTTCTTT. Translation gives CASSIVTGGVNTEAFF. Supplemented by reference TRBV19 and TRBJ1-1, the full variable domain reads DGGITQSPKYLFRKEGQNVTLSCEQNLNHDAMYWYRQDPGQGLRLIYYSQIVNDFQKGDIAEGYSVSREKKESFPLTVTSAQKNPTAFYLCASSIVTGGVNTEAFFGQGTRLTVV.

The CDR3 is CASSLGQGNVYEQYF. Here the CDR3 DNA reads TGCGCCAGCAGCTTAGGACAGGGGAACGTCTACGAGCAGTACTTC. This chain links TRBV5-1 with TRBJ2-7; 9 bases line up with TRBD1. Trimming cost V 2 bases and J 3 bases; bases outside gene matches: 6. The CDR3 sequence is 15 residues long. Germline values: CDR1 SGHRS, CDR2 YFSETQ.

The V gene is TRBV14, the J gene TRBJ2-2, with D tentatively TRBD2 (7 bases). CDR3 length: 16 residues. Deletions cut 4 bases from V and 5 bases from J, with 17 bases between. CDR1 SGHDN and CDR2 FVKESK come from the germline V gene. The CDR3 reads CASSPRGATGTGELFF. For the CDR3, the DNA is TGTGCCAGCAGCCCCCGGGGGGCCACGGGGACCGGGGAGCTGTTTTTT.

The sample holds one count of this clone. The V gene is TRBV5-8, the J gene TRBJ2-7; TRBD1 might be the D (6 bases). The V gene's germline CDR1 is SGHTS and CDR2 YDEGEE. This CDR3 is built from 15 residues. The V and J ends lost 0 bases and 0 bases respectively, with 10 bases between them. CDR3 amino acids: CASSLGGQSSYEQYF. The CDR3 DNA follows: TGTGCCAGCAGCTTGGGGGGACAAAGCTCCTACGAGCAGTACTTC.

The chain joins TRBV10-2 to TRBJ2-3, with TRBD2 matching 12 bases. This CDR3 is 17 amino acids long. V was clipped by 3 bases and J by 1 base; unmatched bases: 5. Germline values: CDR1 WSHSY, CDR2 SAAADI. For the CDR3, the DNA is TGCGCCAGCAGTGAAGCGGCTAGCGGGGGGGGCACAGATACGCAGTATTTT. As protein: CASSEAASGGGTDTQYF.

The chain employs TRBV5-1 and TRBJ2-3; possibly TRBD2 for D (5 bases). CDR1 SGHRS and CDR2 YFSETQ come from the germline V gene. This CDR3 comprises 15 residues. Trimming pared 0 bases from V and 2 bases from J, leaving 10 bases between. CDR3 sequence reads: CASSLVLGATDTQYF. The CDR3, as DNA: TGCGCCAGCAGCTTGGTACTAGGAGCCACAGATACGCAGTATTTT.

The gene calls are TRBV19 and TRBJ2-2; 10 positions agree with TRBD2. Trimming at V came to 2 bases and at J to 4 bases, leaving 10 bases not matched to a gene. The CDR3 extends over 18 amino acids. The V gene's germline CDR1 is LNHDA and CDR2 SQIVND (reference sequence). The CDR3 reads CASSIRSGGALSTGELFF. As DNA, the CDR3 is TGTGCCAGTAGTATACGGAGCGGGGGGGCCTTATCCACCGGGGAGCTGTTTTTT.